Listed below are T cell receptor beta chains from one sample, sequenced in a study of cytomegalovirus exposure and HLA in healthy donors. TCRdb's copy holds only in-frame clones and misses some; the assay was immunoSEQ multiplex PCR. Altogether over 100,000 clones are present, approximately 81% being singletons, with the ten largest covering under 2.5%. Sequencing input: PBMCs. The source is a woman aged 30 to 39 in good health and CMV-seronegative. The CDR3 runs from the conserved cysteine through the conserved F or W. D genes are given only for firm matches. Not every row has a clone size; where given, it reads once, few, many or a size class.

abundance | d_gene | j_gene | v_gene | CDR3nt | CDR3aa
. | TRBD2 | TRBJ2-7 | TRBV19 | TGTGCCAGTAGCAGGTATAGCGGGAGGGCCGAAGAGCAGTACTTC | CASSRYSGRAEEQYF
. | . | TRBJ1-5 | TRBV19 | TGTGCCAGTAGTTCAACAGTGGATCAGCCCCAGCATTTT | CASSSTVDQPQHF
. | TRBD2 | TRBJ2-2 | TRBV5-1 | TGCGCCAGCAGCTTGGAACCCGGGAGGAGTAACACCGGGGAGCTGTTTTTT | CASSLEPGRSNTGELFF
. | TRBD1 | TRBJ1-6 | TRBV2 | TGTGCCAGCACTCCGGACAGGGAATATTCACCCCTCCACTTT | CASTPDREYSPLHF
. | . | TRBJ2-3 | TRBV4-3 | TGCGCCAGCAGCCTAACAGGGTACGGCACAGATACGCAGTATTTT | CASSLTGYGTDTQYF
. | . | TRBJ1-1 | TRBV5-1 | TGCGCCAGCAGCTTCCAGACAGTCCAGAACACTGAAGCTTTCTTT | CASSFQTVQNTEAFF
. | TRBD2 | TRBJ2-1 | TRBV25-1 | TGTGCCAGCAGTCGACTAGCGAACATCGGAGACGGCGAGCAGTTCTTC | CASSRLANIGDGEQFF
. | TRBD1 | TRBJ2-7 | TRBV11-2 | TGTGCCAGCGGGACAGCCTACGAGCAGTACTTC | CASGTAYEQYF
. | . | TRBJ2-7 | TRBV5-1 | TGCGCCAGCAGCAAAACTCACGACGAGCAGTACTTC | CASSKTHDEQYF
. | . | TRBJ1-5 | TRBV7-8 | TGTGCCAGCAGCTTATTTTTTGGCCGTAGCAATCAGCCCCAGCATTTT | CASSLFFGRSNQPQHF
. | . | TRBJ1-2 | TRBV7-8 | TGTGCCAGCAGCGGAGAAGCATGGGGCTACACCTTC | CASSGEAWGYTF
. | . | TRBJ2-2 | TRBV6-6 | TGTGCCAGCAGTCAACAGGGGAACACCGGGGAGCTGTTTTTT | CASSQQGNTGELFF
. | TRBD2 | TRBJ2-1 | TRBV9 | TGTGCCAGCAGCCCCCGACTAGCGGAATACAATGAGCAGTTCTTC | CASSPRLAEYNEQFF
. | . | TRBJ1-3 | TRBV5-1 | TGCGCCAGCAGCTTGGATCCGGTACTCTCTGGAAACACCATATATTTT | CASSLDPVLSGNTIYF
few | TRBD2 | TRBJ2-5 | TRBV4-1 | TGCGCCAGCAGCCAAGGTTTGACTAGCGGGAGGGAGACCCAGTACTTC | CASSQGLTSGRETQYF
. | TRBD2 | TRBJ2-1 | TRBV7-6 | TGTGCCAGCAACGGGGCGGGAGGGCCTCCTAATGAGCAGTTCTTC | CASNGAGGPPNEQFF
few | TRBD1 | TRBJ1-1 | TRBV11-2 | TGTGCCAGCAGCTTAGGAGCAGGGGGCAATGCTGAAGCTTTCTTT | CASSLGAGGNAEAFF
. | TRBD1 | TRBJ1-1 | TRBV4-1 | TGCGCCAGCAGCAGACAGGGAGTTCTGAACACTGAAGCTTTCTTT | CASSRQGVLNTEAFF
. | TRBD1 | TRBJ2-2 | TRBV13 | TGTGCCAGCAGCTTAGGAACAGGGGGCGGCACCGGGGAGCTGTTTTTT | CASSLGTGGGTGELFF
. | TRBD1 | TRBJ1-5 | TRBV19 | TGTGCCACCAAAGGTTGGGACAGGGGAAGCAATCAGCCCCAGCATTTT | CATKGWDRGSNQPQHF
. | TRBD1 | TRBJ1-3 | TRBV11-2 | TGTGCCAGCAGCTTACTAACAGGGGGCTGGGGGTCTGGAAACACCATATATTTT | CASSLLTGGWGSGNTIYF
. | . | TRBJ2-6 | TRBV13 | TGTGCCAGCAGCTCGACAGTTTACGGGGCCAACGTCCTGACTTTC | CASSSTVYGANVLTF
. | . | TRBJ2-6 | TRBV5-1 | TGCGCCAGCAGCCCCCCAGGGACAGGGGCCAACGTCCTGACTTTC | CASSPPGTGANVLTF
. | TRBD1 | TRBJ1-2 | TRBV11-2 | TGTGCCAGCAGAGGACAGGGCGCCTATGGCTACACCTTC | CASRGQGAYGYTF
. | . | TRBJ1-3 | TRBV13 | TGTGCCAGCAGCTCCTCTCGACAGTCCTCTGGAAACACCATATATTTT | CASSSSRQSSGNTIYF
once | TRBD2 | TRBJ2-1 | TRBV9 | TGTGCCAGCAGCGTAGCTGGGACTACCCTTCATGAGCAGTTCTTC | CASSVAGTTLHEQFF
. | TRBD1 | TRBJ2-7 | TRBV28 | TGTGCCAGCAGGCGACCTGACAGGGCTGGGTCCTACGAGCAGTACTTC | CASRRPDRAGSYEQYF
. | TRBD2 | TRBJ2-1 | TRBV11-2 | TGTGCCAGCAGCCCCTCGGGACTAGCGGGAGGCAATGAGCAGTTCTTC | CASSPSGLAGGNEQFF
. | . | TRBJ1-5 | TRBV6-6 | TGTGCCAGCAGTTCTCCGTTGATCTCTCGGGATCAGCCCCAGCATTTT | CASSSPLISRDQPQHF
. | TRBD1 | TRBJ2-2 | TRBV18 | TGTGCCAGCTCACTCCGTCAGGGGGCGGAATCCGGGGAGCTGTTTTTT | CASSLRQGAESGELFF
once | . | TRBJ2-5 | TRBV10-3 | TGTGCCATCAGTGAGGACAGGGAGGTTGAGACCCAGTACTTC | CAISEDREVETQYF
. | TRBD2 | TRBJ2-3 | TRBV6-4 | TGTGCCAGCAGTGACCTACTAGCGGGCCAGCAGTATTTT | CASSDLLAGQQYF
. | . | TRBJ2-7 | TRBV5-1 | TGCGCCAGCAGCACACGAATCGATTCCTACGAGCAGTACTTC | CASSTRIDSYEQYF
once | TRBD2 | TRBJ2-1 | TRBV5-1 | TGCGCCAGCAGCCTGAGGGCGACTAGCGGCTCCTACAATGAGCAGTTCTTC | CASSLRATSGSYNEQFF
. | TRBD2 | TRBJ2-3 | TRBV30 | TGTGCCTGGAGTGTACTCGGCGGGGGACTGCAGTATTTT | CAWSVLGGGLQYF
. | . | TRBJ1-4 | TRBV15 | TGTGCCACCAGCAGAGCGTATGAAAAACTGTTTTTT | CATSRAYEKLFF
. | TRBD2 | TRBJ2-7 | TRBV4-2 | TGTGCCAGCAGCCAAGAATTGGCGGGAGCTAACTACGAGCAGTACTTC | CASSQELAGANYEQYF
. | . | TRBJ1-2 | TRBV6-8 | TGTGCCAGCAGTTACTATTATTCGGGATATGGTGGCTACACCTTC | CASSYYYSGYGGYTF
. | TRBD1 | TRBJ2-2 | TRBV28 | TGTGCCAGCACACCAGGGGGGAACACCGGGGAGCTGTTTTTT | CASTPGGNTGELFF
. | TRBD1 | TRBJ2-4 | TRBV27 | TGTGCCAGCAAGCAGGGGGCCGGTAACATTCAGTACTTC | CASKQGAGNIQYF
. | . | TRBJ1-1 | TRBV9 | TGTGCCAGCAGCCGAAGGGGGTCTGAAGCTTTCTTT | CASSRRGSEAFF
. | TRBD2 | TRBJ2-1 | TRBV7-2 | TGTGCCAGCAGCTTACGAATAGGACTAGCAAGAGGCAATGAGCAGTTCTTC | CASSLRIGLARGNEQFF
. | TRBD2 | TRBJ2-2 | TRBV5-5 | TGTGCCAGCAGCTTGCTAGCGGGGGCAAACACCGGGGAGCTGTTTTTT | CASSLLAGANTGELFF
. | . | TRBJ2-7 | TRBV7-2 | TGTGCCAGCAGCGAAACCGCCTACCTCGGGTCCTACGAGCAGTACTTC | CASSETAYLGSYEQYF
once | . | TRBJ2-3 | TRBV5-1 | TGCGCCAGCAGCTCCGAGGGTGTTGGTACAGATACGCAGTATTTT | CASSSEGVGTDTQYF
. | . | TRBJ1-5 | TRBV5-1 | TGCGCCAGCAGTATCGGGGGTTATAGCAATCAGCCCCAGCATTTT | CASSIGGYSNQPQHF
. | TRBD2 | TRBJ2-7 | TRBV7-3 | TGTGCCAGCAGCCCCCAAGCGGGAGCCACCTACGAGCAGTACTTC | CASSPQAGATYEQYF
few | TRBD2 | TRBJ2-2 | TRBV6-6 | TGTGCCAGCATTCCTAGCGGGAGTCCCGGGGAGCTGTTTTTT | CASIPSGSPGELFF
. | . | TRBJ2-1 | TRBV4-1 | TGCGCCAGCAGCCAACGTAGCGGAAGCTACAATGAGCAGTTCTTC | CASSQRSGSYNEQFF
. | TRBD1 | TRBJ1-5 | TRBV5-1 | TGCGCCAGCAGCGCCTCCGGGACAGGAAATCAGCCCCAGCATTTT | CASSASGTGNQPQHF
. | . | TRBJ1-6 | TRBV5-4 | TGTGCCAGCAGCCCATGGCCCTTATCACCCCTCCACTTT | CASSPWPLSPLHF
. | TRBD1 | TRBJ2-7 | TRBV4-2 | TGTGCCAGCAGCCCCCGGACAGGGGGTGGCTACGAGCAGTACTTC | CASSPRTGGGYEQYF
. | . | TRBJ1-1 | TRBV7-9 | TGTGCCAGCAGCCCCGGACAGCGGGACCGTGAAGCTTTCTTT | CASSPGQRDREAFF
few | TRBD1 | TRBJ2-5 | TRBV6-6 | TGTGCCAGCAAAGATGGGGACAGGGGGCGGGAGACCCAGTACTTC | CASKDGDRGRETQYF
. | TRBD2 | TRBJ2-1 | TRBV7-6 | TGTGCCAGCAGCCGAGCGGGAGGTCCCTACAATGAGCAGTTCTTC | CASSRAGGPYNEQFF
. | . | TRBJ2-7 | TRBV10-2 | TGCGCCAGCAGTGAGGAGACCTACGAGCAGTACTTC | CASSEETYEQYF
. | . | TRBJ1-1 | TRBV28 | TGTGCCAGCAGTTTAAGCAGGGGACTATACACTGAAGCTTTCTTT | CASSLSRGLYTEAFF